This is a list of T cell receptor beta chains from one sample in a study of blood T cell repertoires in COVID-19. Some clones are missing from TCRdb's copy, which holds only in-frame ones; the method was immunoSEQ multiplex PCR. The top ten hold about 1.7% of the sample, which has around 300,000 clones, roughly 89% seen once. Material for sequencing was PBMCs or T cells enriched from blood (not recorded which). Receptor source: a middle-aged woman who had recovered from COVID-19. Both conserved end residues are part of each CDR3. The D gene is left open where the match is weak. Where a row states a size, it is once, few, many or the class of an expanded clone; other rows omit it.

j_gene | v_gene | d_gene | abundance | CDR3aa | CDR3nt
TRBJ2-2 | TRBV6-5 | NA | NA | CASSVSGGSRELFF | TGTGCCAGCAGCGTTAGCGGAGGTAGCCGGGAGCTGTTTTTT
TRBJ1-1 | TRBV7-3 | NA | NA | CASSSNMNTEAFF | TGTGCCAGCAGTTCTAATATGAACACTGAAGCTTTCTTT
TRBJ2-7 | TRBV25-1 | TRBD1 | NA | CASREQGAVSYEQYF | TGTGCCAGCAGGGAACAGGGGGCCGTCTCCTACGAGCAGTACTTC
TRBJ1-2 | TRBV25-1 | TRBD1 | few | CASSDPQPGQSYYGYTF | TGTGCCAGCAGTGATCCCCAACCGGGACAGAGTTACTATGGCTACACCTTC
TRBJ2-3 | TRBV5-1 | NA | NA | CASSTGKTTDTQYF | TGCGCCAGCAGCACCGGTAAAACCACAGATACGCAGTATTTT
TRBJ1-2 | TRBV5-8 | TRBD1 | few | CASSLVGTDYGYTF | TGTGCCAGCAGCTTGGTTGGGACAGATTATGGCTACACCTTC
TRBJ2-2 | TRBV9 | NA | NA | CASSAHRSGELFF | TGTGCCAGCAGCGCACACCGTTCCGGGGAGCTGTTTTTT
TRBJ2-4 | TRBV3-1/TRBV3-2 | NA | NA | CASSQGGIGKNIQYF | TGTGCCAGCAGCCAAGGAGGGATAGGGAAAAACATTCAGTACTTC
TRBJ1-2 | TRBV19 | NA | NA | CASRNRDHYGYTF | TGTGCCAGTAGGAACAGGGATCACTATGGCTACACCTTC
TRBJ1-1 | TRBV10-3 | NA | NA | CAISRSGVTSNTEAFF | TGTGCCATTTCCCGATCGGGGGTCACATCGAACACTGAAGCTTTCTTT
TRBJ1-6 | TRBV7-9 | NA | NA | CASSTDPGIPTAPLHF | TGTGCCAGCAGCACAGACCCCGGTATCCCAACGGCACCCCTCCACTTT
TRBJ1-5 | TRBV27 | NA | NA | CASSLLGQPQHF | TGTGCCAGCAGTTTACTAGGTCAGCCCCAGCATTTT
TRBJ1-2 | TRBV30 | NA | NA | CAWTSGGGGYTF | TGTGCCTGGACATCCGGCGGGGGTGGCTACACCTTC
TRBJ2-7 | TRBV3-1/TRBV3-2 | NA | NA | CASSQGGLASYEQYF | TGTGCCAGCAGCCAAGGAGGGCTAGCGAGTTACGAGCAGTACTTC
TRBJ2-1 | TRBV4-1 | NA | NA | CASSQEKFVGREFF | TGCGCCAGCAGCCAAGAGAAGTTCGTGGGTCGGGAGTTCTTC
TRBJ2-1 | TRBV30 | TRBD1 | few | CAWSVRTGGEQFF | TGTGCCTGGAGTGTCCGGACAGGGGGTGAGCAGTTCTTC
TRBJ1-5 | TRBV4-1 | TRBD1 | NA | CASSQVLGTGPFGNQPQHF | TGCGCCAGCAGCCAAGTGTTAGGGACAGGTCCGTTTGGCAATCAGCCCCAGCATTTT
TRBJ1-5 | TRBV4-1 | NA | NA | CASSQEEAGVRPQHF | TGCGCCAGCAGCCAAGAAGAGGCCGGCGTTCGGCCCCAGCATTTT
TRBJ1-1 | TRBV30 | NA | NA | CARDSEPVKTEAFF | TGTGCCAGAGACAGTGAACCTGTGAAAACTGAAGCTTTCTTT
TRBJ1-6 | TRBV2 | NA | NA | CASSYQTGYNSPLHF | TGTGCCAGCAGCTACCAGACGGGCTATAATTCACCCCTCCACTTT
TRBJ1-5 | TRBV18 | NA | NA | CASSPRTDQPQHF | TGTGCCAGCTCACCTAGGACAGATCAGCCCCAGCATTTT
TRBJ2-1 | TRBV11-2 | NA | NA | CASSLEGGYRNEQFF | TGTGCCAGCAGCTTAGAGGGGGGATACAGGAATGAGCAGTTCTTC
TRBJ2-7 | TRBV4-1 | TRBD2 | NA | CASSQGHAGLVVYEQYF | TGCGCCAGCAGCCAAGGACACGCAGGACTAGTTGTCTACGAGCAGTACTTC
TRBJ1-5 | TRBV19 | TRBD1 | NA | CASSTGQIGNQPQHF | TGTGCCAGTAGTACGGGACAGATCGGCAATCAGCCCCAGCATTTT
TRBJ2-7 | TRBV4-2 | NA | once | CASSQDPQALYEQYF | TGTGCCAGCAGCCAAGACCCCCAAGCTCTCTACGAGCAGTACTTC
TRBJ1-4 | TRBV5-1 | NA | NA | CASTATGYDEKLFF | TGCGCCAGCACCGCTACAGGGTACGACGAAAAACTGTTTTTT
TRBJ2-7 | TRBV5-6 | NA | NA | CASSLEFGVPYF | TGTGCCAGCAGCTTGGAGTTCGGAGTCCCTTACTTC
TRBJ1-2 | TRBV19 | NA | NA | CASSTPERGLYGYTF | TGTGCCAGTAGTACACCGGAGCGGGGCCTCTATGGCTACACCTTC
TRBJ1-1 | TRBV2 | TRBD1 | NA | CASSENRGTEAFF | TGTGCCAGCAGTGAAAACAGGGGGACTGAAGCTTTCTTT
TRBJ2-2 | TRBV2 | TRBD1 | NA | CASSRDRGGFWELFF | TGTGCCAGCAGTCGGGACAGGGGGGGATTTTGGGAGCTGTTTTTT
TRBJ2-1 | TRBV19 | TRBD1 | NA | CASSADRGLFNEQFF | TGTGCCAGTAGTGCCGACAGGGGTTTGTTCAATGAGCAGTTCTTC
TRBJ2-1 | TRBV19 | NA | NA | CASSPPRRVAYNEQFF | TGTGCCAGTTCACCCCCGAGGAGGGTCGCCTACAATGAGCAGTTCTTC
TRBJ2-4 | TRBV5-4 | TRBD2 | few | CASSLGGGYGKNIQYF | TGTGCCAGCAGCTTGGGCGGGGGGTACGGCAAAAACATTCAGTACTTC
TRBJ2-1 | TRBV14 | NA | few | CASSAVNEQFF | TGTGCCAGCAGCGCGGTCAATGAGCAGTTCTTC
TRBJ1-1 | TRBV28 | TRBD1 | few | CASRSSKGADTEAFF | TGTGCCAGCAGGTCGTCTAAGGGGGCGGACACTGAAGCTTTCTTT
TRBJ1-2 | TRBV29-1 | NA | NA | CSVSGIREDGYTF | TGCAGCGTTAGCGGGATCCGGGAGGATGGCTACACCTTC
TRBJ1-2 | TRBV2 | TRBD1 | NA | CASSDSQGYGYTF | TGTGCCAGCAGTGATTCACAGGGGTATGGCTACACCTTC
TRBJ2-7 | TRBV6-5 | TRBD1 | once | CASRPDRGVTYEQYF | TGTGCCAGCAGGCCCGACAGGGGGGTTACCTACGAGCAGTACTTC
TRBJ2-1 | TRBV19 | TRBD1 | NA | CASSPRTGGFFEQFF | TGTGCCAGTAGTCCTCGGACAGGGGGCTTCTTTGAGCAGTTCTTC
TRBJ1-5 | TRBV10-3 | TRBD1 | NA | CAISRDSNQPQHF | TGTGCCATCAGTCGGGACAGTAATCAGCCCCAGCATTTT
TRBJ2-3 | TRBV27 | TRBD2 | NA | CASNWLAGGISSTDTQYF | TGTGCCAGCAACTGGCTAGCGGGGGGTATTTCTAGCACAGATACGCAGTATTTT
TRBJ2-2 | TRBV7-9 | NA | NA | CASSLSGDHGELFF | TGTGCCAGCAGCTTATCCGGGGATCACGGGGAGCTGTTTTTT